This TCR beta chain was found in a study of molecular identifiers for immune sequencing clone quantification. Germline values: CDR1 MNHEY, CDR2 SMNVEV (reference sequence). V lost 1 base to trimming and J lost 1 base; unmatched junction nucleotides: 3. The CDR3 contains 16 residues. From the PCR reads, TCRdb called clonotypes with MiXCR, one entry per CDR3 protein. The repertoire has about 330,000 distinct CDR3 sequences, roughly 24% of them found once; the top ten carry around 0.7%. The CD8+CD4-CCR7+CD45RA+ phenotype defined the sorted naive CD8 T cells. The clonotype originates from a human donor in good health. Some libraries in this study had Jurkat cell RNA spiked in. The chain recombines TRBV27 with TRBJ2-5; 10 bases are shared with TRBD2. The sequencing input was naive CD8+ T cells from blood, with Jurkat cell RNA spiked in. As for subset: FACS-sorted CD8+CD4-CCR7+CD45RA+ naive T cells. CDR3 sequence: CASSLLSSGGQETQYF. CDR3 in DNA: TGTGCCAGCAGTTTATTGTCTAGCGGGGGCCAAGAGACCCAGTACTTC.